This T cell receptor (beta chain) derives from a study of blood T cell repertoires in COVID-19. Germline lookup yields CDR1 LNHNV and CDR2 YYDKDF (reference sequence). The CDR3 runs 13 residues. V shed 3 bases and J 4 bases; nucleotides not matched to a gene: 2. Using immunoSEQ multiplex PCR, the repertoire was profiled, and TCRdb retains in-frame clones only, with some absent. This table has fewer than 400,000 clones, 90% appearing once. The rearrangement uses TRBV15 and TRBJ2-7; TRBD1 aligns across 8 bases. This clonotype originated in a woman in her 30s who had been exposed to COVID-19. The sample consisted of PBMCs or T cells enriched from blood (not recorded which). In DNA form, the CDR3 reads TGTGCCACCAGCAGCGGGGACAGGTACGAGCAGTACTTC. This translates into CATSSGDRYEQYF.